The clone carrying this TCR beta chain was observed a handful of times. Its target is unknown. This specimen belongs to a study of T-cell memory formation after mild COVID-19. As for the study in general: Clustering of TCRs was largely donor specific.

General study findings and limits: Mostly located in CM and EM were contracting CD4+ clones, with contracting CD8+ clones located in EMRA. CD4+ bias marked clones expanding day 15 to 37, unlike balanced contracting clones. Confirmation of SARS-CoV-2 specificity was lacking for second-wave clones peaking day 37.

Via MiXCR, TCRdb re-called the 5' RACE reads, giving one row per CDR3 protein. The sample lists about 140,000 distinct CDR3 sequences; roughly 15% were seen once. Trimming stripped 6 bases from V and 3 bases from J, with 10 bases between. Looked up from germline, CDR1 is SGHDT and CDR2 is YYEEEE. This CDR3 comprises 12 residues. The V call is TRBV5-6, the J call TRBJ2-7; D gene ambiguous. The receptor's source is an adult woman who had mild COVID-19 (a few samples of this study predate the infection). Cell type and time point are not known. The sample comprised PBMCs or a T cell subset sorted from them (not recorded which). CDR3 sequence (DNA): TGTGCCAGCATTGACGCTGACTACGAGCAGTACTTC. Encoded protein: CASIDADYEQYF. The full variable domain, with the rest looked up from reference TRBV5-6 and TRBJ2-7, is DAGVTQSPTHLIKTRGQQVTLRCSPKSGHDTVSWYQQALGQGPQFIFQYYEEEERQRGNFPDRFSGHQFPNYSSELNVNALLLGDSALYLCASIDADYEQYFGPGTRLTVT.